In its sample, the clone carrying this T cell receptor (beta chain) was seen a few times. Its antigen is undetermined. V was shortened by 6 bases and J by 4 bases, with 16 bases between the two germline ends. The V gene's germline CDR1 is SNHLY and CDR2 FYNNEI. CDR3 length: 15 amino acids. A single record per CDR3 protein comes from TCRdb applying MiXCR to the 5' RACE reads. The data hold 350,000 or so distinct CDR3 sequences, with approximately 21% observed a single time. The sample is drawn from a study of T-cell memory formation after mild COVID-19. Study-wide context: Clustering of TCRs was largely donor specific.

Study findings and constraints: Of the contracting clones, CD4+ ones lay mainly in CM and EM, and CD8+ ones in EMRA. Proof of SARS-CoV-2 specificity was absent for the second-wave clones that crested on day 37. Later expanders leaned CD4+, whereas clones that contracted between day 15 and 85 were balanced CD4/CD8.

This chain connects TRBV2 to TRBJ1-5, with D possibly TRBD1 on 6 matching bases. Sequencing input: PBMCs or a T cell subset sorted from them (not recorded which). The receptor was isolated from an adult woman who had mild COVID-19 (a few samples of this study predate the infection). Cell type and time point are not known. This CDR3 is CASSQGRDRNQPQHF. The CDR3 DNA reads TGTGCCAGCAGCCAGGGGCGGGACCGAAATCAGCCCCAGCATTTT.